This is a list of T cell receptor beta chains from one sample in a study of vaccination effects on CD4 cells after COVID-19. The table came from immunoSEQ multiplex PCR; TCRdb's copy has only in-frame clones and leaves some out. Altogether approximately 68,000 clones are present, more than 60% being singletons, with the ten largest covering about 11%. No cognate antigen is known for these TCRs. The starting material was CD4+ T cells from PBMCs cultured with SARS-CoV-2 spike peptides, obtained before COVID-19 vaccination. These TCRs come from a human donor who received a COVID-19 vaccine. Both conserved end residues are part of each CDR3. Each record gives: V gene, clone size, J gene, CDR3 protein. For some rows the clone size is stated as once, few or many, or as a class when expanded; others skip it.

v_gene: TRBV7-2; abundance: .; j_gene: TRBJ1-2; CDR3aa: CASSRTGGGYGYTF
v_gene: TRBV2; abundance: .; j_gene: TRBJ2-5; CDR3aa: CASSPLETQYF
v_gene: TRBV19; abundance: .; j_gene: TRBJ1-1; CDR3aa: CASIQGGGMNTEAFF
v_gene: TRBV10-3; abundance: .; j_gene: TRBJ2-5; CDR3aa: CAISALAGAQETQYF
v_gene: TRBV7-2; abundance: few; j_gene: TRBJ2-2; CDR3aa: CASSLGLGQLTGELFF
v_gene: TRBV24-1; abundance: .; j_gene: TRBJ2-2; CDR3aa: CATSDQPGTSDAGELFF
v_gene: TRBV5-1; abundance: .; j_gene: TRBJ2-3; CDR3aa: CASSSGGYSDTQYF
v_gene: TRBV15; abundance: once; j_gene: TRBJ1-5; CDR3aa: CATSRDKTDRYSNQPQHF
v_gene: TRBV7-2; abundance: .; j_gene: TRBJ1-4; CDR3aa: CASSMGLNEKLFF
v_gene: TRBV6-5; abundance: .; j_gene: TRBJ2-5; CDR3aa: CASITPSGAQETQYF
v_gene: TRBV5-6; abundance: .; j_gene: TRBJ2-2; CDR3aa: CASSFSDGTGELFF
v_gene: TRBV4-1; abundance: .; j_gene: TRBJ2-2; CDR3aa: CASSQVLIFGTGELFF
v_gene: TRBV4-1; abundance: few; j_gene: TRBJ1-2; CDR3aa: CASSQEVGQGILDYGYTF
v_gene: TRBV2; abundance: .; j_gene: TRBJ2-5; CDR3aa: CASTPAGGRETQYF
v_gene: TRBV12-5; abundance: .; j_gene: TRBJ2-3; CDR3aa: CASGLGLAGGIGTDTQYF
v_gene: TRBV7-2; abundance: .; j_gene: TRBJ2-6; CDR3aa: CASSASAGWANVLTF
v_gene: TRBV9; abundance: few; j_gene: TRBJ1-1; CDR3aa: CASSVDGKTEAFF
v_gene: TRBV20-1; abundance: .; j_gene: TRBJ2-1; CDR3aa: CSASLRYNEQFF
v_gene: TRBV28; abundance: few; j_gene: TRBJ2-2; CDR3aa: CASSIPGELFF
v_gene: TRBV4-1; abundance: .; j_gene: TRBJ1-3; CDR3aa: CASSQEEAIPSGNTIYF
v_gene: TRBV7-9; abundance: .; j_gene: TRBJ1-4; CDR3aa: CASSRQAATNEKLFF
v_gene: TRBV5-1; abundance: .; j_gene: TRBJ2-3; CDR3aa: CASSFRLAGGSTDTQYF
v_gene: TRBV28; abundance: .; j_gene: TRBJ2-5; CDR3aa: CASKSRIRTQYF
v_gene: TRBV5-1; abundance: .; j_gene: TRBJ2-1; CDR3aa: CASKDGGAYPDNEQFF
v_gene: TRBV10-3; abundance: .; j_gene: TRBJ2-1; CDR3aa: CAISESGGSRNEQFF
v_gene: TRBV4-2; abundance: .; j_gene: TRBJ2-3; CDR3aa: CASSGERGVSTDTQYF
v_gene: TRBV5-1; abundance: once; j_gene: TRBJ2-2; CDR3aa: CASSHPPSELFF
v_gene: TRBV5-1; abundance: .; j_gene: TRBJ2-5; CDR3aa: CASSTFGGRETQYF
v_gene: TRBV7-2; abundance: once; j_gene: TRBJ2-5; CDR3aa: CASSLFGLAGRGETQYF
v_gene: TRBV6-5; abundance: .; j_gene: TRBJ1-5; CDR3aa: CASSSGYSNQPQHF
v_gene: TRBV2; abundance: .; j_gene: TRBJ2-5; CDR3aa: CASSERETQYF
v_gene: TRBV5-8; abundance: .; j_gene: TRBJ1-5; CDR3aa: CASSLAEGAGGLSNQPQHF
v_gene: TRBV12-3/TRBV12-4; abundance: once; j_gene: TRBJ2-3; CDR3aa: CASSLADTQYF
v_gene: TRBV2; abundance: .; j_gene: TRBJ1-5; CDR3aa: CASSASRDQAQHF
v_gene: TRBV2; abundance: .; j_gene: TRBJ2-1; CDR3aa: CASSVGQGTYNEQFF
v_gene: TRBV5-1; abundance: .; j_gene: TRBJ2-3; CDR3aa: CASSSGTDSTDTQYF
v_gene: TRBV18; abundance: .; j_gene: TRBJ1-4; CDR3aa: CASSGRLATNEKLFF
v_gene: TRBV6-5; abundance: .; j_gene: TRBJ1-5; CDR3aa: CASSPDRGDQPQHF
v_gene: TRBV15; abundance: .; j_gene: TRBJ1-4; CDR3aa: CATSRGGGPTNEKLFF
v_gene: TRBV29-1; abundance: .; j_gene: TRBJ1-1; CDR3aa: CSVVPQEGTEAFF
v_gene: TRBV12-5; abundance: .; j_gene: TRBJ2-3; CDR3aa: CASGGTSGGAPTDTQYF
v_gene: TRBV3-1/TRBV3-2; abundance: few; j_gene: TRBJ1-6; CDR3aa: CASSPGIRSNSPLHF
v_gene: TRBV4-1; abundance: few; j_gene: TRBJ1-5; CDR3aa: CASSQPGLQPQHF
v_gene: TRBV12-5; abundance: .; j_gene: TRBJ2-1; CDR3aa: CASGLASGQGVYNEQFF
v_gene: TRBV5-8; abundance: .; j_gene: TRBJ2-3; CDR3aa: CASPQDFLAGTDTQYF
v_gene: TRBV5-1; abundance: few; j_gene: TRBJ1-5; CDR3aa: CASSRDSNQPQHF
v_gene: TRBV18; abundance: .; j_gene: TRBJ1-3; CDR3aa: CASSPPGRWGTGNTIYF
v_gene: TRBV30; abundance: .; j_gene: TRBJ1-5; CDR3aa: CAWSFGQVSNQPQHF
v_gene: TRBV7-3; abundance: .; j_gene: TRBJ2-1; CDR3aa: CASSGGQVGNEQFF
v_gene: TRBV30; abundance: .; j_gene: TRBJ1-6; CDR3aa: CAWRSGTQSSPLHF
v_gene: TRBV5-1; abundance: .; j_gene: TRBJ2-5; CDR3aa: CASGQGNLEETQYF
v_gene: TRBV20-1; abundance: .; j_gene: TRBJ2-1; CDR3aa: CSARDDLEQFF
v_gene: TRBV6-5; abundance: .; j_gene: TRBJ2-3; CDR3aa: CASSINEGTQYF
v_gene: TRBV2; abundance: few; j_gene: TRBJ1-1; CDR3aa: CASREGTGEAFF